This passage covers 8 T cell receptor beta chains from one sample sequenced in a study of blood T cell repertoires in COVID-19. Using immunoSEQ multiplex PCR, the repertoire was profiled, and TCRdb retains in-frame clones only, with some absent. There are more than 200,000 clones in the sample; approximately 90% occur only once, and approximately 4.2% lies in the top ten. The sample was PBMCs or T cells enriched from blood (not recorded which). The receptor source for this set is a woman in her twenties or thirties who had recovered from COVID-19.

The chain carries TRBV18 and TRBJ1-3; 11 bases are a match to TRBD1. V was pared by 5 bases and J by 2 bases, with 5 bases of the junction left unmatched. The CDR3 has 16 residues. Germline V gene lookup returns CDR1 KGHSH and CDR2 LQKENI. Here the CDR3 DNA reads TGTGCCAGCTCAATCGGACAGGGGGCGGCTGGAAACACCATATATTTT. It codes for CASSIGQGAAGNTIYF.

The V and J genes are TRBV30 and TRBJ2-6, with a possible D match to TRBD1 (5 bases). Between the trimmed V and J ends, which lost 3 bases and 0 bases, there was a span of 15 bases. CDR3 length equals 17 residues. From germline, CDR1 is GTSNPN and CDR2 SVGIG (reference sequence). The CDR3 nucleotides read TGTGCCTGGAGACGAGGTTCAGGGTTCTCTGGGGCCAACGTCCTGACTTTC. This encodes CAWRRGSGFSGANVLTF.

The V and J genes are TRBV6-2 or TRBV6-3 and TRBJ2-3; TRBD1 aligns across 7 bases. Per germline, CDR1 MNHEY and CDR2 SVGEGT. Unmatched junction bases numbered 9, after V lost 0 bases and J lost 0 bases. The CDR3 has 18 residues. The CDR3 bases are TGTGCCAGCAGTTACTCGAAGTACAGGGGCACTAGCACAGATACGCAGTATTTT. This translates into CASSYSKYRGTSTDTQYF.

This chain uses TRBV5-1 with TRBJ1-4; D call uncertain. The CDR3 runs 15 residues. Trimming took off 4 bases at V and 3 bases at J, with 13 bases between the two ends. Germline V gives CDR1 SGHRS, CDR2 YFSETQ. CDR3 in amino acids: CASSINIGANEKLFF. The DNA for the CDR3 is TGCGCCAGCAGCATCAACATCGGAGCTAATGAAAAACTGTTTTTT.

This chain joins TRBV9 and TRBJ2-1; 9 nucleotides match TRBD2. The junction had 11 bases not matched to a gene; V was cut back by 5 bases and J by 8 bases. Per the germline V gene, CDR1 is SGDLS and CDR2 is YYNGEE. The CDR3 consists of 15 residues. CDR3 protein: CASSGGSGRMDEQFF. CDR3 nucleotides: TGTGCCAGCAGTGGCGGCAGCGGGAGGATGGATGAGCAGTTCTTC.

This chain connects TRBV10-3 to TRBJ1-1; D may be TRBD1 (5 bases). V lost 6 bases and J lost 8, with 28 bases in between. CDR1 and CDR2 (germline): ENHRY, SYGVKD. CDR3 length equals 17 residues. The CDR3 DNA reads as TGTGCCATCAGAGTTTTTCTCCAGGGTGATTTGAGTGACGAAGCTTTCTTT. Residues: CAIRVFLQGDLSDEAFF.

The J gene is TRBJ1-5, the V gene TRBV15, with D possibly matching TRBD1 (5 bases). Germline lookup yields CDR1 LNHNV and CDR2 YYDKDF (reference sequence). The CDR3 covers 16 residues. V lost 4 bases and J lost 2, with 15 bases in between. The CDR3: CATSTLRGEGNQPQHF. CDR3 coding DNA: TGTGCCACCAGCACCCTGCGGGGGGAAGGCAATCAGCCCCAGCATTTT.

The J gene is TRBJ1-2, the V gene TRBV16; 7 bases map to TRBD1. This CDR3 is 13 amino acids long. Germline trimming cut 4 bases from V and 8 bases from J; bases unmatched to any gene: 7. Per the germline V gene, CDR1 is KGHSY and CDR2 is FQNENV. The CDR3 sequence is CASSLGQAGGYTF. The CDR3 DNA reads as TGTGCCAGCAGCCTAGGACAGGCTGGGGGCTACACCTTC. The full variable domain, rest sourced from reference TRBV16 and TRBJ1-2, is GEEVAQTPKHLVRGEGQKAKLYCAPIKGHSYVFWYQQVLKNEFKFLISFQNENVFDETGMPKERFSAKCLPNSPCSLEIQATKLEDSAVYFCASSLGQAGGYTFGSGTRLTVV.